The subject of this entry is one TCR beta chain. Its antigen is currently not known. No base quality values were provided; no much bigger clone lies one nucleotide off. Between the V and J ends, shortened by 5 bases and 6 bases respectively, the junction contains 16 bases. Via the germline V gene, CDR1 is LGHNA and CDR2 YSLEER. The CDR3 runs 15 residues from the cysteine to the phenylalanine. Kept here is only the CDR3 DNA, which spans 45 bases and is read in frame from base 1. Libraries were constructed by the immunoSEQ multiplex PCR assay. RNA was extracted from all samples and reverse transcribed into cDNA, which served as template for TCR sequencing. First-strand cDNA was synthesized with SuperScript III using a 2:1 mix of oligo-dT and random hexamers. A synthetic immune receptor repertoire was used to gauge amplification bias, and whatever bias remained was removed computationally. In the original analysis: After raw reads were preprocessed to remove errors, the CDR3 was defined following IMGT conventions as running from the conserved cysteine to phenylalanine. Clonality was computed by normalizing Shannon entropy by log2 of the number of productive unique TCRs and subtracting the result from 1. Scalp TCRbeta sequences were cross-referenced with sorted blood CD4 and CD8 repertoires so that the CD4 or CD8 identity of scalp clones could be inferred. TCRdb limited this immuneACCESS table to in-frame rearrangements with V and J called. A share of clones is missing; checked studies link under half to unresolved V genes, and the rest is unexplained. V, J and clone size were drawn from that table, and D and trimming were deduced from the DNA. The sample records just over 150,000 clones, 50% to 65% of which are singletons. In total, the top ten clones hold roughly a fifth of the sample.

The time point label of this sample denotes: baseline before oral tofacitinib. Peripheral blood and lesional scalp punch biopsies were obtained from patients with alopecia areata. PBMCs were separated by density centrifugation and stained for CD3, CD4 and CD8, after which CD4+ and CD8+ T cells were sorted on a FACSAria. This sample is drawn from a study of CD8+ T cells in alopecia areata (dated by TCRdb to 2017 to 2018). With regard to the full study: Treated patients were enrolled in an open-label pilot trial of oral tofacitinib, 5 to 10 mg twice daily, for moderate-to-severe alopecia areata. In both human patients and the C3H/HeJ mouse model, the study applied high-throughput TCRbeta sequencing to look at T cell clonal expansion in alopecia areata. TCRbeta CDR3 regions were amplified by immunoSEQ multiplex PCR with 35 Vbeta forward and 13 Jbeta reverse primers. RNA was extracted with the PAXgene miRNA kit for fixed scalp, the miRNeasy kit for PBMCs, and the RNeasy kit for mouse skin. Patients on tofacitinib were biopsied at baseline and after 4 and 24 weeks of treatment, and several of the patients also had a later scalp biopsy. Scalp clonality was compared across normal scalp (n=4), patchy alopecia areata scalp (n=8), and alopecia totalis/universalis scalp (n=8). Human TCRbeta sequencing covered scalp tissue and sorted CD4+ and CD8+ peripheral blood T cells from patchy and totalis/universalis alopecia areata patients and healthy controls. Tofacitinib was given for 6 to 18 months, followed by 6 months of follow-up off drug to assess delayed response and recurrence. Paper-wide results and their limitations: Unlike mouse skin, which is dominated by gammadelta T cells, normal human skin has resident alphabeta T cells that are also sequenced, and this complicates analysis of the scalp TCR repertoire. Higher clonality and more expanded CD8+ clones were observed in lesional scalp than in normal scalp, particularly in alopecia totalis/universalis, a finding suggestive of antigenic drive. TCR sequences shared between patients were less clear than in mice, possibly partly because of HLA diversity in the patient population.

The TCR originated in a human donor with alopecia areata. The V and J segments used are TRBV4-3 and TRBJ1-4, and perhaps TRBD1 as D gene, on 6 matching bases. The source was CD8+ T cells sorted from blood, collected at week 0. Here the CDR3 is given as CASSLDRRVDEKLFF. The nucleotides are TGCGCCAGCAGCTTAGACAGGAGGGTGGATGAAAAACTGTTTTTT.